This TCR beta chain was profiled in a study of shared clonotypes between healthy human individuals. Study at large: Per donor, CD8 memory used one plate, CD8 naive used two, CD4 memory used three and CD4 naive used three. Study outcomes and limitations: Rarefaction demonstrated incomplete sorted-subset sequencing despite large depth.

CDR1 is LNHDA, CDR2 SQIVND, per germline (reference sequence). The CDR3 loop spans 15 amino acids. V lost 10 bases, J lost 0 bases, and 11 bases stayed unmatched. TCRdb's copy holds only in-frame clones and misses some; the assay was immunoSEQ multiplex PCR. The data hold approximately 2,000,000 clones, with about 90% observed a single time. Remarks on this clone: Its antigen is still unknown.

Both subsets, CD45RA+ naive and CD45RA-negative memory, were split from the CD4+ cells. The chain combines TRBV19 with TRBJ2-7; 8 bases align to TRBD2. This clonotype was obtained from a man younger than 30 in good health. Some clones in this sample may be carry-over from other donors' samples. Sequenced input: naive CD4+ T cells from PBMCs. The sample's subset: CD45RA+ positively selected. As DNA, the CDR3 is TGTGCCACGACCGACCCCGCGGGAGGCTCCTACGAGCAGTACTTC. Translation gives CATTDPAGGSYEQYF.